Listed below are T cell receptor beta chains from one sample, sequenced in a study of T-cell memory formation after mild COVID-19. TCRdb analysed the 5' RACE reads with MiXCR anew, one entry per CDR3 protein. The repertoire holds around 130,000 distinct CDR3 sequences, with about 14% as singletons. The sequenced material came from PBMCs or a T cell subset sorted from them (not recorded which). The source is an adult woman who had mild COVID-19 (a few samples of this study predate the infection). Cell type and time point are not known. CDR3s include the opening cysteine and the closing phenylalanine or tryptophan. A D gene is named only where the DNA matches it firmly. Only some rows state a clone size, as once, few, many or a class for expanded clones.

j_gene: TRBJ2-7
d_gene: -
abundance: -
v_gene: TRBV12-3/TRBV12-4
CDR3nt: TGTGCCAGCAGCCTGGGGCTTTGGCAGCCCTACGAGCAGTACTTC
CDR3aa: CASSLGLWQPYEQYF

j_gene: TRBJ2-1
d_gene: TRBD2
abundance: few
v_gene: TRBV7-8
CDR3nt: TGTGCCAGCAGCTCCGCAGCGGGAGCCTCCTACAATGAGCAGTTCTTC
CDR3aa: CASSSAAGASYNEQFF

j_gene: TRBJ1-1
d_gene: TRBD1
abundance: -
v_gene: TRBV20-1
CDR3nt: TGCAGTGCTAGAGACCCGGGACAGGGGAGGCCGTTGACTGAAGCTTTCTTT
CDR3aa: CSARDPGQGRPLTEAFF

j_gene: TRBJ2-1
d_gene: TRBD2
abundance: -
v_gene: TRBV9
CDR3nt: TGTGCCAGCAGCTTAGGGACTAGCGGATACAGCTCCTACAATGAGCAGTTCTTC
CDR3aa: CASSLGTSGYSSYNEQFF

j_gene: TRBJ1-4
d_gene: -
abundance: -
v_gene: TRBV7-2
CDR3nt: TGTGCCAGCAGTTCGACGGGGGTGAGGGATGAAAAACTGTTTTTT
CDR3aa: CASSSTGVRDEKLFF

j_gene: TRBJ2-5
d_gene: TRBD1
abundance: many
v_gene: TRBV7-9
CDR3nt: TGTGCCAGCAGCTTAGTAGGACAGGGATTAGAGACCCAGTACTTC
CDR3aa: CASSLVGQGLETQYF

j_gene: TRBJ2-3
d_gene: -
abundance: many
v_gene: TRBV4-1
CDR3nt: TGCGCCAGCAGCCCCTATGACAGCACAGATACGCAGTATTTT
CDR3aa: CASSPYDSTDTQYF

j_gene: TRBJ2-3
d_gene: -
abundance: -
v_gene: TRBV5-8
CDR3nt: TGTGCCAGCAGCGTGGGCAGGGGAAGCACAGATACGCAGTATTTT
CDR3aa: CASSVGRGSTDTQYF

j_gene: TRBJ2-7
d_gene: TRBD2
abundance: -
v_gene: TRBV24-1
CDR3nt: TGTGCCACCAGTGATTCCCGACCTAGCGGGTCAACCTACGAGCAGTACTTC
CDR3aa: CATSDSRPSGSTYEQYF

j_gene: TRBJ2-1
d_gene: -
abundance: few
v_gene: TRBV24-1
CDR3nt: TGTGCCACCAGTGAGTATACAGGGAATGAGCAGTTCTTC
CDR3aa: CATSEYTGNEQFF

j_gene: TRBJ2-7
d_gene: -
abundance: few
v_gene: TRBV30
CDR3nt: TGTGCCTGGAGTGTGAGCCAATACTACGAGCAGTACTTC
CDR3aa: CAWSVSQYYEQYF

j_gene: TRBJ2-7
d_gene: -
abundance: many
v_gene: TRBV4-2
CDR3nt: TGTGCCAGCAGCCAAGAATGGGGCCAGGTAATTTTTAGTGAGCAGTACTTC
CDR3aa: CASSQEWGQVIFSEQYF